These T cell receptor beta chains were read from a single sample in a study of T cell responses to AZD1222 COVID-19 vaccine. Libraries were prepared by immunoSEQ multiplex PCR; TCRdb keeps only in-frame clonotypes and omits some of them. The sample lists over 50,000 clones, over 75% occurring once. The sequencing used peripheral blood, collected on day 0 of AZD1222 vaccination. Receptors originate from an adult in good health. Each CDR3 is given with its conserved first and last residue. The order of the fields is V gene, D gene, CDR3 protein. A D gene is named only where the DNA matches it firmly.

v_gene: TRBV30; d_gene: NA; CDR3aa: CAWSATVSPKTNEQFF
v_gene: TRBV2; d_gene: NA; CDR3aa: CASKRGPNEQFF
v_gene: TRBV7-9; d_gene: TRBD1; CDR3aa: CASSLGGQGEAFF
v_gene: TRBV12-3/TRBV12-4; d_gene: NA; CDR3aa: CASSNTLAGEQFF
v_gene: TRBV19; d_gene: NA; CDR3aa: CASSIDRQSSGNTIYF
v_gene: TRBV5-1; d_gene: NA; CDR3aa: CASSLDRNTEAFF
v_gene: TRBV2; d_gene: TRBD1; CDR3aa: CASSDGQGDTEAFF
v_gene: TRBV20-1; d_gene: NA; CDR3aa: CSARPNEKLFF
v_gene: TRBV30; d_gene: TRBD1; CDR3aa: CAWSAGDRGRTYTF
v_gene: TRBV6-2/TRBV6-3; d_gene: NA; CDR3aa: CASSYDGLYEQYF
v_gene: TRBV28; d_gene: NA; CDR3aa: CASQSKGSYYEQYF
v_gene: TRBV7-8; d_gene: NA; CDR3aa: CASSLGTTSGANVLTF